This T cell receptor (beta chain) was obtained from a study of shared clonotypes between healthy human individuals. Study overall: Each donor's CD4 naive and CD4 memory cells filled three plates apiece, CD8 naive two, and CD8 memory one.

CDR3 length: 13 amino acids. Germline CDR1 SEHNR, CDR2 FQNEAQ (reference sequence). V was clipped by 4 bases and J by 5 bases, with 8 bases between them. The table came from immunoSEQ multiplex PCR; TCRdb's copy has only in-frame clones and leaves some out. The sample comprises 2 million to 2.5 million clones, over 90% of which are singletons, and under 0.45% rests with the top ten. It was into CD45RA+ naive and CD45RA-negative memory subsets that the CD4+ cells were split. This chain uses TRBV7-9 with TRBJ2-2; D unresolved. The sample consisted of naive CD4+ T cells from PBMCs. Subset indicated: CD45RA+ positively selected. The TCR was taken from a man between 18 and 29 years old in good health. Some clones in this sample may be carry-over from other donors' samples. CDR3 region: CASSYEQTGELFF. Written as DNA, the CDR3 is TGTGCCAGCAGCTATGAGCAAACCGGGGAGCTGTTTTTT.